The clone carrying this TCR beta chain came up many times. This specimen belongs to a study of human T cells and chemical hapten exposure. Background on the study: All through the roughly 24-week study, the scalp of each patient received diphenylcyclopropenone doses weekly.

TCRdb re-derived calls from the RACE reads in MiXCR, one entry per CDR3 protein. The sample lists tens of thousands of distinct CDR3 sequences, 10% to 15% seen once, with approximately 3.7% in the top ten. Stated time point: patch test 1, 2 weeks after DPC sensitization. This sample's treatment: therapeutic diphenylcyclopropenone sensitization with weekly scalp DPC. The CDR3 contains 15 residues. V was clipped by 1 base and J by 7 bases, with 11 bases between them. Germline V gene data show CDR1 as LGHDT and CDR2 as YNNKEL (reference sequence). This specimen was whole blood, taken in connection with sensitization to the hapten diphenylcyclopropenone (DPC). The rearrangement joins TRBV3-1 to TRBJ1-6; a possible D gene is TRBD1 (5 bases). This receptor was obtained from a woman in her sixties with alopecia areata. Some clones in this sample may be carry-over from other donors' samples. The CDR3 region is CASSQGLGPNSPLHF. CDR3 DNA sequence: TGTGCCAGCAGCCAAGGTTTGGGGCCAAATTCACCCCTCCACTTT.